This T cell receptor (beta chain) was identified in a study of CD8+CD57+ T cells in acquired aplastic anemia. Overall study: Roughly 3.2 ug was the average amount of DNA from sorted CD4+ and CD8+ cells.

CDR3 and TCR beta VDJ profiling relied on genomic DNA as the template. Using its own MiXCR run on the reads, TCRdb lists one record per CDR3 protein. The sample contains approximately 58,000 distinct CDR3 sequences, roughly 60% of which appear only once. Points on this clonotype: Its matching antigen is unknown.

The authors sequenced patients whose flow cytometry had shown CD8+CD57+ cell expansion. Everyone among the patients had severe acquired aplastic anemia. Patients had received no therapy at the time of blood sampling. V lost 4 bases to trimming and J lost 2 bases, with 5 bases between them. The CDR3 is 12 residues long. CDR1 is LNHDA and CDR2 is SQIVND in the germline V gene (reference sequence). Study-level results: No significant patient-versus-control difference appeared in CD8+ Simpson's diversity.

Material for sequencing was sorted CD4+, CD8+, or CD8+CD57+ T cells (not recorded which) from PBMCs. The chain employs TRBV19 and TRBJ1-2; no definite D call. The receptor's source is a human donor with aplastic anemia. In DNA form, the CDR3 reads TGTGCCAGTAGTACCCTGAACTATGGCTACACCTTC. Protein: CASSTLNYGYTF.